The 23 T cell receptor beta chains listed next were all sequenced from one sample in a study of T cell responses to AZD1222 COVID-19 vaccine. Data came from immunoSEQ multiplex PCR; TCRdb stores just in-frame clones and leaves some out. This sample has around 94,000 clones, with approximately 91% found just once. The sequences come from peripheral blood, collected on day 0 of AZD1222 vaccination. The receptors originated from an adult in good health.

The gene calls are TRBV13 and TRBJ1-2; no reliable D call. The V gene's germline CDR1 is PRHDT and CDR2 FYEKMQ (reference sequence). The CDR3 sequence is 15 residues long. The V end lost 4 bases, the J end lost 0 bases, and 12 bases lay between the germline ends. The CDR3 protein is CASSSEIRTNYGYTF. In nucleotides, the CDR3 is TGTGCCAGCAGCTCAGAAATACGGACTAACTATGGCTACACCTTC.

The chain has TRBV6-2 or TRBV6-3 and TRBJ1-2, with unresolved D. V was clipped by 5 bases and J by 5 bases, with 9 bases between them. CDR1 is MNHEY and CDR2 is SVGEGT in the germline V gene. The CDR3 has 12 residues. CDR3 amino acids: CASSPDGYGYTF. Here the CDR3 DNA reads TGTGCCAGCAGTCCGGACGGGTATGGCTACACCTTC.

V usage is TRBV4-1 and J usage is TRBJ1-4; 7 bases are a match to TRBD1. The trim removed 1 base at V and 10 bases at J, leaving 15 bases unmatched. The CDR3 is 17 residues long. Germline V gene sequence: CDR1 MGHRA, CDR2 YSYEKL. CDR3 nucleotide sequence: TGCGCCAGCAGCCAAGCCCAGGGGGACGGGTACGAAGGAAAACTGTTTTTT. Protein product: CASSQAQGDGYEGKLFF.

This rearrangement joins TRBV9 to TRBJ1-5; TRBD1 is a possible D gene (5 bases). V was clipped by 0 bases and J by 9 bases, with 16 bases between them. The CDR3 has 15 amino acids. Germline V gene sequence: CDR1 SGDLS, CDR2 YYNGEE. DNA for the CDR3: TGTGCCAGCAGCGTAGCTCTAACAGGCCAGGGGCCCCAGCATTTT. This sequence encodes CASSVALTGQGPQHF.

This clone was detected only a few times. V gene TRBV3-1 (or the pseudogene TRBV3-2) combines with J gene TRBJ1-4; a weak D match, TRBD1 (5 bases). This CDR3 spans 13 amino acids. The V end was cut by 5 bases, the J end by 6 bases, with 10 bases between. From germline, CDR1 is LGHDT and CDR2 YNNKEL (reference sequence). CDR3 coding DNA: TGTGCCAGCAGCTACCGGGGCGATGAAAAACTGTTTTTT. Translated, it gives CASSYRGDEKLFF.

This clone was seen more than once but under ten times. Written as DNA, the CDR3 is TGTGCCAGCTCACCACGGGCAACTACTAATGAGCAGTTCTTC. Its translation: CASSPRATTNEQFF. This chain joins TRBV18 and TRBJ2-1; D gene ambiguous. Germline lookup yields CDR1 KGHSH and CDR2 LQKENI. This CDR3 spans 14 amino acids. The germline V and J ends were trimmed by 1 base and 7 bases, with 11 bases remaining between them.

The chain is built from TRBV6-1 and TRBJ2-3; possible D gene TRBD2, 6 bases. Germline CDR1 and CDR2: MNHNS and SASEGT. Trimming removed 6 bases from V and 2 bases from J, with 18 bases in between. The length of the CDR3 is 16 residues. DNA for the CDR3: TGTGCCAGCAGGGAAACCCCCCGGAGGGTCACAGATACGCAGTATTTT. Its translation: CASRETPRRVTDTQYF.

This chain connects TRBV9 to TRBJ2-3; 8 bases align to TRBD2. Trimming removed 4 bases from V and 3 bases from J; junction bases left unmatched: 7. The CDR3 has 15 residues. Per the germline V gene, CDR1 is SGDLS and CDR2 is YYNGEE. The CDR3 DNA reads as TGTGCCAGCAGCTCCCCAGCGGGGGTGACAGATACGCAGTATTTT. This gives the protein CASSSPAGVTDTQYF.

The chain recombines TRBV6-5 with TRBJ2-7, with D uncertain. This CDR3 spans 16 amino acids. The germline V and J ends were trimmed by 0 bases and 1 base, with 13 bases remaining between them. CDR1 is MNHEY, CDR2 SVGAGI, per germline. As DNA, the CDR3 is TGTGCCAGCAGTTACTCGTCGGACCTACGATCCTACGAGCAGTACTTC. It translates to CASSYSSDLRSYEQYF.

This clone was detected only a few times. The CDR3 here is CASSLSALAGETQYF. DNA for the CDR3: TGTGCCAGCAGCCTCTCGGCTCTAGCGGGAGAGACCCAGTACTTC. The rearrangement uses TRBV7-9 and TRBJ2-5; 8 bases are a match to TRBD2. CDR1 SEHNR and CDR2 FQNEAQ come from the germline V gene (reference sequence). The ends lost 5 bases at V and 4 bases at J; junction bases unmatched: 9. This CDR3 contains 15 residues.

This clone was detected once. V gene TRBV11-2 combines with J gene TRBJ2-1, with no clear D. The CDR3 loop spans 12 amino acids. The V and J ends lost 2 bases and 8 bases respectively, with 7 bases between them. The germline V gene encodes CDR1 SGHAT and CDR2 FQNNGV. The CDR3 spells CASSLNGYEQFF. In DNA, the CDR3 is TGTGCCAGCAGCTTAAACGGGTATGAGCAGTTCTTC.

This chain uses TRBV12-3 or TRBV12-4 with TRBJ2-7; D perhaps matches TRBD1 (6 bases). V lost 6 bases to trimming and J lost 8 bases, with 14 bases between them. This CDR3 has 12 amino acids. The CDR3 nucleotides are TGTGCCAGCAGAGCTCAGGGGATTCAGCAGTACTTC. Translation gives CASRAQGIQQYF.

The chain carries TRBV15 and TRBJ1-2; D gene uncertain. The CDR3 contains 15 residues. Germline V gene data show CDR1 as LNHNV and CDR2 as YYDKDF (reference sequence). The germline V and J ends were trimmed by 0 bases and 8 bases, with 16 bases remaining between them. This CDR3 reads CATSRDRATSGGYTF. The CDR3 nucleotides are TGTGCCACCAGCAGAGATAGGGCCACCTCGGGGGGCTACACCTTC. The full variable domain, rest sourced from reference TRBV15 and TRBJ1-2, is DAMVIQNPRYQVTQFGKPVTLSCSQTLNHNVMYWYQQKSSQAPKLLFHYYDKDFNNEADTPDNFQSRRPNTSFCFLDIRSPGLGDTAMYLCATSRDRATSGGYTFGSGTRLTVV.

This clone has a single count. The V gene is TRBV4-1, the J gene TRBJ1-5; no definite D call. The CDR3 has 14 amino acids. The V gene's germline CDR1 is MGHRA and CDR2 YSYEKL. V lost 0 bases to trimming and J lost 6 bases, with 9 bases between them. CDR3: CASSQDLMGQPQHF. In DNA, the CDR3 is TGCGCCAGCAGCCAAGATCTGATGGGTCAGCCCCAGCATTTT.

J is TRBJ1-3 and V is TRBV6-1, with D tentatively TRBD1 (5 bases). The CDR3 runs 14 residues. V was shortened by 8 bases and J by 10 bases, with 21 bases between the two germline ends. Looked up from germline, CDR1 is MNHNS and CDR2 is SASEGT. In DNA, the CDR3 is TGTGCCAGCGCCCAAATGATGGGGGAGAAGACCATATATTTT. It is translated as CASAQMMGEKTIYF.

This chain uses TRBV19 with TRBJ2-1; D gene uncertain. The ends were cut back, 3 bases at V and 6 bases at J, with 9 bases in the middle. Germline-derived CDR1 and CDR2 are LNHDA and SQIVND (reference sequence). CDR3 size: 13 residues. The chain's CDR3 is CASSIGASNEQFF. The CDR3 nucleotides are TGTGCCAGTAGTATTGGAGCTAGCAATGAGCAGTTCTTC.

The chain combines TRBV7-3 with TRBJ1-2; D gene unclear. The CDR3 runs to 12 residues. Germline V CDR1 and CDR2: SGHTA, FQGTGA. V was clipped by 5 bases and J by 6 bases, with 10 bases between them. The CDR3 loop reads CASSGMRDGYTF. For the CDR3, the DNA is TGTGCCAGCAGCGGGATGCGCGATGGCTACACCTTC.

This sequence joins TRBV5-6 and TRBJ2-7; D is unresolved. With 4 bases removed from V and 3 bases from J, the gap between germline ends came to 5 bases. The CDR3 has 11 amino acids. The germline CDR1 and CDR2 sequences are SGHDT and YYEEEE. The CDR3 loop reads CASSQYYEQYF. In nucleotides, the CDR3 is TGTGCCAGCAGCCAGTACTACGAGCAGTACTTC.

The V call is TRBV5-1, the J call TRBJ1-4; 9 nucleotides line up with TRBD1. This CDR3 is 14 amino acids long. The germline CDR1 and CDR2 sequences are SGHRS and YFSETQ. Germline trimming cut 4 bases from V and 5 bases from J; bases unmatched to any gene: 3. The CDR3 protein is CASSLGTGNEKLFF. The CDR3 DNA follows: TGCGCCAGCAGCCTAGGGACAGGGAATGAAAAACTGTTTTTT.

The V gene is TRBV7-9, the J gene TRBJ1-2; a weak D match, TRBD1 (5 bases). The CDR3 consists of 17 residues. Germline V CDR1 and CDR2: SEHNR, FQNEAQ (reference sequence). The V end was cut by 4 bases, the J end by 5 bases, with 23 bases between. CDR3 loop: CASSSSIAGTPGYGYTF. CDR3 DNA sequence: TGTGCCAGCAGCTCTAGCATCGCGGGGACTCCAGGGTATGGCTACACCTTC.

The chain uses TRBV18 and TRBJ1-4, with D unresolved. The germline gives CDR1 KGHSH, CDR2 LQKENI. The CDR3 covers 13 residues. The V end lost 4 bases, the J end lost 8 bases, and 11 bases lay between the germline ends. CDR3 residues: CASSRGRTEKLFF. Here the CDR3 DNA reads TGTGCCAGCTCACGCGGCAGGACCGAAAAACTGTTTTTT.

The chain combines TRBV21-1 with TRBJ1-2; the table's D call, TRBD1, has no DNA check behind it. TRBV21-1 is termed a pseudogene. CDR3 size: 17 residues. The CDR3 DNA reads TGTGCCAGCAGCAAAGTGAGGGGGAACAGCGCCAACTATGGCTACACCTTC. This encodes CASSKVRGNSANYGYTF.

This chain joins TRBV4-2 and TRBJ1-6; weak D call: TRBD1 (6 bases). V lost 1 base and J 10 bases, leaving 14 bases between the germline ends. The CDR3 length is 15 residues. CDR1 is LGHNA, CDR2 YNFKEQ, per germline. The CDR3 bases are TGTGCCAGCAGCCAAGCGGTCAGGGGTGGATCACCCCTCCACTTT. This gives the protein CASSQAVRGGSPLHF.